Shown below are 22 T cell receptor beta chains from a single sample sequenced in a study of T cells after yellow fever vaccination. TCRdb redid the calling of the 5' RACE reads with MiXCR, one entry per CDR3 protein. Of more than 300,000 distinct CDR3 sequences detected, about 6.9% appear once; the ten largest clones hold 18%. The material was PBMCs, obtained more than 40 days after the first yellow fever vaccination. Source of these receptors: a young man who received the YFV17D yellow fever vaccine.

This chain uses TRBV7-2 with TRBJ2-7, with D perhaps TRBD2 (5 bases). The CDR3 totals 14 residues. The germline CDR1 and CDR2 sequences are SGHTA and FQGNSA. V lost 1 base and J 2 bases, leaving 9 bases between the germline ends. The CDR3 reads CASSLDIATYEQYF. The CDR3 nucleotides are TGTGCCAGCAGCTTAGATATAGCGACCTACGAGCAGTACTTC. The variable domain in full, completed from reference TRBV7-2 and TRBJ2-7, reads GAGVSQSPSNKVTEKGKDVELRCDPISGHTALYWYRQSLGQGLEFLIYFQGNSAPDKSGLPSDRFSAERTGGSVSTLTIQRTQQEDSAVYLCASSLDIATYEQYFGPGTRLTVT.

This sequence joins TRBV29-1 and TRBJ2-1; 10 bases align to TRBD2. The ends lost 4 bases at V and 3 bases at J; junction bases unmatched: 3. Germline V CDR1 and CDR2: SQVTM, ANQGSEA. The length of the CDR3 is 14 residues. The CDR3 coding sequence is TGCAGCGTTGGGCTAGCGGGGGACTACAATGAGCAGTTCTTC. Translating gives CSVGLAGDYNEQFF.

The chain joins TRBV28 to TRBJ2-1, with 10 bases identical to TRBD2. From germline, CDR1 is MDHEN and CDR2 SYDVKM. The V segment lost 6 bases and the J segment 9 bases; nucleotides outside the gene matches: 8. CDR3 length equals 14 residues. CDR3 in DNA: TGTGCCAGCAGCCCACCCCAGCGGGGGGGTGAGCAGTTCTTC. As protein: CASSPPQRGGEQFF.

The rearrangement uses TRBV27 and TRBJ2-7; 10 nucleotides agree with TRBD1. The CDR3 has 15 amino acids. The V segment lost 3 bases and the J segment 2 bases; nucleotides outside the gene matches: 4. Germline assignment: CDR1 MNHEY and CDR2 SMNVEV (reference sequence). DNA for the CDR3: TGTGCCAGCAGTTTTTCCGGGACAGGGGCCTACGAGCAGTACGTC. The encoded protein is CASSFSGTGAYEQYV.

V and J are TRBV3-1 and TRBJ1-3, with unresolved D. Germline V CDR1 and CDR2: LGHDT, YNNKEL (reference sequence). V dropped 1 base and J dropped 0 bases, with 10 bases sitting between them. The CDR3 runs to 16 residues. The CDR3 nucleotides are TGTGCCAGCAGCCAAGGTCTGGTTTCCTCTGGAAACACCATATATTTT. Its translation is CASSQGLVSSGNTIYF.

This chain links TRBV6-6 with TRBJ2-2, with D unresolved. The V gene's germline CDR1 is MNHNY and CDR2 SVGAGI (reference sequence). The V end lost 5 bases, the J end lost 6 bases, and 7 bases lay between the germline ends. The CDR3 is 12 amino acids. The CDR3 protein is CASSEPPGELFF. The CDR3 DNA reads TGTGCCAGCAGTGAGCCGCCCGGGGAGCTGTTTTTT.

With respect to this clonotype: One end of the junction is discordant with germline, which a read error may explain. The chain has TRBV3-1 and TRBJ2-7, with D maybe TRBD1 (6 bases). Germline V CDR1 and CDR2: LGHDT, YNNKEL (reference sequence). The CDR3 runs to 15 residues. The chain's CDR3 is CACSQDRGQIYEQYF. CDR3 coding DNA: TGTGCCTGCAGCCAAGATCGGGGACAAATCTACGAGCAGTACTTC.

The sample holds a few counts of this clonotype. The genes are TRBV14 and TRBJ2-5, with 10 bases lining up with TRBD1. V shed 3 bases, J shed 4 bases, and the junction held 5 bases outside the gene matches. The CDR3 runs 15 residues. Germline V gene sequence: CDR1 SGHDN, CDR2 FVKESK. CDR3 sequence (DNA): TGTGCCAGCAGCCAGCGGGGACAGGGGTTAGAGACCCAGTACTTC. Translating gives CASSQRGQGLETQYF.

This chain connects TRBV5-6 to TRBJ2-1; perhaps TRBD1 as D (5 bases). CDR3 size: 14 residues. Trimming removed 6 bases at V and 4 bases at J, with 14 bases between. The germline V gene has CDR1 SGHDT and CDR2 YYEEEE. The DNA of the CDR3 is TGTGCCAGCACCCTGGGGCCACAATACAATGAGCAGTTCTTC. Residues: CASTLGPQYNEQFF.

This clonotype was detected only a few times. The J gene is TRBJ2-1, the V gene TRBV14; weak D call: TRBD2 (7 bases). V shed 4 bases and J shed 7 bases, with 17 bases lying between them. Germline loops: CDR1 SGHDN, CDR2 FVKESK. This CDR3 spans 15 amino acids. CDR3 sequence (DNA): TGTGCCAGCAGCCCGTGGGGGGGCCGGTCAAATGAGCAGTTCTTC. Translation gives CASSPWGGRSNEQFF.

This clonotype has only a few counts. V gene TRBV5-1 combines with J gene TRBJ2-5; TRBD1 matches 7 bases. J lost 7 bases, V lost 0 bases, and 9 bases had no gene match. This CDR3 contains 15 residues. CDR1 is SGHRS, CDR2 YFSETQ, per germline. Here the CDR3 reads CASSLGADRFGTQYF. The CDR3, as DNA: TGCGCCAGCAGCTTGGGGGCGGACAGGTTCGGGACCCAGTACTTC. Combining the CDR3 with reference TRBV5-1 and TRBJ2-5 gives the whole variable domain KAGVTQTPRYLIKTRGQQVTLSCSPISGHRSVSWYQQTPGQGLQFLFEYFSETQRNKGNFPGRFSGRQFSNSRSEMNVSTLELGDSALYLCASSLGADRFGTQYFGPGTRLLVL.

The chain uses TRBV3-1 and TRBJ2-2; 8 bases line up with TRBD2. The CDR3 is 17 amino acids. Trimming removed 11 bases from V and 4 bases from J; junction bases left unmatched: 18. Germline CDR1 and CDR2: LGHDT and YNNKEL (reference sequence). CDR3 residues: CASSQDNGAGATGELFF. For the CDR3, the DNA is TGTGCCTCCTCCCAAGATAACGGAGCGGGGGCCACCGGGGAGCTGTTTTTT. Using reference TRBV3-1 and TRBJ2-2 for the parts outside the CDR3, the full variable domain is DTAVSQTPKYLVTQMGNDKSIKCEQNLGHDTMYWYKQDSKKFLKIMFSYNNKELIINETVPNRFSPKSPDKAHLNLHINSLELGDSAVYFCASSQDNGAGATGELFFGEGSRLTVL.

There are a few counts of this clonotype. The chain combines TRBV6-5 with TRBJ2-7; weak D call: TRBD1 (6 bases). The CDR3 covers 14 residues. Deletions cut 0 bases from V and 2 bases from J, with 8 bases between. Per the germline V gene, CDR1 is MNHEY and CDR2 is SVGAGI. This CDR3 is CASSYSEGAYEQYF. CDR3 sequence (DNA): TGTGCCAGCAGTTACTCTGAGGGGGCCTACGAGCAGTACTTC.

This rearrangement joins TRBV5-1 to TRBJ2-4; D tentatively fits TRBD1 or TRBD2 (5 bases each). Deletions cut 0 bases from V and 0 bases from J, with 7 bases between. Per the germline V gene, CDR1 is SGHRS and CDR2 is YFSETQ. The CDR3 extends over 15 amino acids. The CDR3 loop is CASSLAGGAKNIQYF. CDR3 nucleotide sequence: TGCGCCAGCAGCTTGGCTGGGGGAGCCAAAAACATTCAGTACTTC.

This clonotype was recorded at least ten times. The rearrangement links TRBV13 to TRBJ2-2; D unclear. This CDR3 has 14 amino acids. The V gene's germline CDR1 is PRHDT and CDR2 FYEKMQ (reference sequence). Deletions cut 5 bases from V and 6 bases from J, with 13 bases between. CDR3 protein: CASSPGGMPGELFF. The CDR3 DNA sequence: TGTGCCAGCAGCCCCGGTGGGATGCCCGGGGAGCTGTTTTTT.

The DNA for the CDR3 is TGCGCCAGCAGCTCATACAGGGGGGACAATGAGCAGTTCTTC. Protein sequence: CASSSYRGDNEQFF. This rearrangement joins TRBV5-1 to TRBJ2-1, with 8 bases that match TRBD1. Trimming cost V 3 bases and J 5 bases; bases outside gene matches: 4. Germline values: CDR1 SGHRS, CDR2 YFSETQ. The CDR3 is 14 residues long.

The chain employs TRBV21-1 and TRBJ1-1; TRBD1 is taken as the D call from the table, unchecked against the DNA. TRBV21-1 has pseudogene status. The CDR3 contains 15 residues. CDR3 sequence (DNA): TGTGCCAGCAGCAACAGACAGGGCGTGAACACTGAAGCTTTCTTT. It is translated as CASSNRQGVNTEAFF.

The V call is TRBV5-4, the J call TRBJ1-2; maybe TRBD1 (5 bases). This CDR3 has 16 amino acids. Trimming left V 0 bases short and J 3 bases short, with 15 bases between. CDR1 is SGHNT, CDR2 YYREEE, per germline (reference sequence). CDR3 loop: CASSLALGREDYGYTF. For the CDR3, the DNA is TGTGCCAGCAGCTTGGCCTTGGGGCGCGAGGACTATGGCTACACCTTC.

This chain links TRBV5-6 with TRBJ2-5; the D gene is possibly TRBD2 (6 bases). Germline CDR1 is SGHDT and CDR2 is YYEEEE. This CDR3 contains 15 residues. The V and J ends lost 0 bases and 2 bases respectively, with 11 bases between them. CDR3 nucleotide sequence: TGTGCCAGCAGCTTGGACGGACTACCTCAAGAGACCCAGTACTTC. It is translated as CASSLDGLPQETQYF.

This clonotype was found a few times. The genes are TRBV4-3 and TRBJ2-5; D is undetermined. CDR1 is LGHNA, CDR2 YSLEER, per germline. The CDR3 covers 15 residues. V dropped 0 bases and J dropped 4 bases, with 12 bases sitting between them. CDR3 protein: CASSQDLALLETQYF. CDR3 bases: TGCGCCAGCAGCCAAGATTTGGCTCTACTAGAGACCCAGTACTTC.

The rearrangement links TRBV7-2 to TRBJ2-5; either TRBD1 or TRBD2 may fit D (6 bases each). The CDR3 is 14 amino acids. Per germline, CDR1 SGHTA and CDR2 FQGNSA. V shed 1 base and J shed 7 bases, with 13 bases lying between them. Here the CDR3 DNA reads TGTGCCAGCAGCTTAGTGGAGGGGGTGGGGACCCAGTACTTC. This encodes CASSLVEGVGTQYF. The full variable domain, completed using reference TRBV7-2 and TRBJ2-5, is GAGVSQSPSNKVTEKGKDVELRCDPISGHTALYWYRQSLGQGLEFLIYFQGNSAPDKSGLPSDRFSAERTGGSVSTLTIQRTQQEDSAVYLCASSLVEGVGTQYFGPGTRLLVL.

This clonotype was recorded a few times. This chain uses TRBV5-1 with TRBJ1-2; D ambiguous. V gave up 4 bases and J gave up 5 bases, with 18 bases separating them. Germline CDR1 is SGHRS and CDR2 is YFSETQ. The CDR3 length is 15 residues. The DNA for the CDR3 is TGCGCCAGCAGCCCCATGGACTCGCTGCGTTATGGCTACACCTTC. It specifies CASSPMDSLRYGYTF.